These T cell receptor beta chains were read from a single sample in a study of blood T cell repertoires in COVID-19. Using immunoSEQ multiplex PCR, the repertoire was profiled, and TCRdb retains in-frame clones only, with some absent. The profile shows about 250,000 clones, 65% to 90% of them singletons. Sample: PBMCs or T cells enriched from blood (not recorded which). The source of these receptors is a man in his forties who had recovered from COVID-19. CDR3s include the opening cysteine and the closing phenylalanine or tryptophan. A D gene is named only where the DNA matches it firmly. Only part of the rows carry a size: once, few, many, or a class if the clone is expanded.

v_gene	d_gene	abundance	j_gene	CDR3nt	CDR3aa
TRBV7-2	TRBD1	-	TRBJ1-1	TGTGCCAGCAGCTTGACAGGGGTAAATGAAGCTTTCTTT	CASSLTGVNEAFF
TRBV5-4	TRBD2	-	TRBJ2-2	TGTGCCAGCAGCTCCGGGACTAACGCGAACACCGGGGAGCTGTTTTTT	CASSSGTNANTGELFF
TRBV5-4	TRBD2	-	TRBJ2-1	TGTGCCAGCAGCTTAGGCGGGAGGGCCCTGATTTCATACAATGAGCAGTTCTTC	CASSLGGRALISYNEQFF
TRBV6-5	-	-	TRBJ1-1	TGTGCCAGCGGAGAGTCCGCTGAAGCTTTCTTT	CASGESAEAFF
TRBV7-9	-	-	TRBJ2-7	TGTGCCAGCAGCTTAGAGGAGGGGGAGCAGTACTTC	CASSLEEGEQYF
TRBV7-9	-	-	TRBJ2-7	TGTGCCAGCACCCACTCTCCAAGGGTGGGGGGATCCTACGAGCAGTACTTC	CASTHSPRVGGSYEQYF
TRBV7-2	-	once	TRBJ2-1	TGTGCCAGCAGCTTTGCAGGGGTCCACAATGAGCAGTTCTTC	CASSFAGVHNEQFF
TRBV3-1/TRBV3-2	-	-	TRBJ2-5	TGTGCCAGCAGCCAAGGACTCCAAGAGACCCAGTACTTC	CASSQGLQETQYF
TRBV6-5	TRBD2	-	TRBJ2-3	TGTGCCAGCAGGCGGGAGGGCGGGACAGATACGCAGTATTTT	CASRREGGTDTQYF
TRBV24-1	TRBD2	once	TRBJ2-1	TGTGCCACCAGTGACCCAGGACTAGCGGGCCGCCCGGTCTTC	CATSDPGLAGRPVF
TRBV21-1	-	-	TRBJ1-1	TGTGCCAGCAGCTCTTGGACAGGGAAGTCCACTGAAGCTTTCTTT	CASSSWTGKSTEAFF
TRBV5-5	-	-	TRBJ1-4	TGTGCCAGCAGTTTACAAACCCCAGGGATGAGTGAAAAACTGTTTTTT	CASSLQTPGMSEKLFF
TRBV5-3	TRBD2	-	TRBJ2-7	TGTGCCAGAAGCTTGGTGACCCCTAGCGGGGGGGGCTCCTACGAGCAGTACTTC	CARSLVTPSGGGSYEQYF
TRBV5-4	TRBD2	few	TRBJ2-1	TGTGCCAGCACCTCATTCGGGGGGGCTCGCTACAATGAGCAGTTCTTC	CASTSFGGARYNEQFF
TRBV3-1/TRBV3-2	-	-	TRBJ1-2	TGTGCCAGCAGCCGACAGGCGGTTAACTATGGCTACACCTTC	CASSRQAVNYGYTF
TRBV19	-	-	TRBJ1-5	TGTGCATCGCGGCTCAATCAGCCCCAGCATTTT	CASRLNQPQHF
TRBV5-1	TRBD1	-	TRBJ1-1	TGCGCCAGCAGCTTGGGACAGGGGGCGTTTGAAGCTTTCTTT	CASSLGQGAFEAFF
TRBV27	-	-	TRBJ1-4	TGTGCCAGCAGTAGCGGGGGAGGGACTGAAAAACTGTTTTTT	CASSSGGGTEKLFF
TRBV3-1/TRBV3-2	-	-	TRBJ2-7	TGTGCCAGCACCCTAGAGGCAGGGAACCGCGAGCAGTACTTC	CASTLEAGNREQYF
TRBV5-1	-	-	TRBJ1-5	TGCGCCAGCAGCTTGGAAAGGACAGTGAACAATCAGCCCCAGCATTTT	CASSLERTVNNQPQHF
TRBV27	-	-	TRBJ2-7	TGTGCCAGCAGCCTTACGGGGAGCTCCTACGAGCAGTACTTC	CASSLTGSSYEQYF
TRBV18	TRBD1	once	TRBJ2-1	TGTGCCAGCTCACCAGGGACAGCCCGCTCCTACAATGAGCAGTTCTTC	CASSPGTARSYNEQFF
TRBV28	-	few	TRBJ1-6	TGTGCCAGCAGTTTTCGCTATAATTCACCCCTCCACTTT	CASSFRYNSPLHF
TRBV15	TRBD2	-	TRBJ2-1	TGTGCCACCAGCAGAGATTCGGGACTAGCGGGCTCCAATGAGCAGTTCTTC	CATSRDSGLAGSNEQFF